This TCR beta chain was observed in a study of shared clonotypes between healthy human individuals. The repertoire was sequenced with immunoSEQ multiplex PCR; TCRdb's copy has only in-frame clones and lacks some. The sample yields about 2.1 million clones, 90% to 95% seen once. Looked up from germline, CDR1 is LNHDA and CDR2 is SQIVND (reference sequence). The V gene lost 5 bases and the J gene lost 3 bases, with 17 bases spanning the gap. The CDR3 sequence is 15 residues long. It was CD45RO-negative cells, positively selected for CCR7, that made up naive CD8 cells, with terminally differentiated effector memory CD45RA+ cells excluded.

The sequence came from a young man in good health. Some clones in this sample may be carry-over from other donors' samples. The V and J genes are TRBV19 and TRBJ2-7; tentatively, D is TRBD2 (6 bases). The sequenced sample consisted of naive CD8+ T cells from PBMCs. CDR3 amino acids: CASSRGTDDNYEQYF. In nucleotides, the CDR3 is TGTGCCAGTAGTCGGGGGACTGACGACAACTACGAGCAGTACTTC.